This T cell receptor (beta chain) was profiled in a study of CD8 T cells in Susac syndrome. Germline CDR1 LNHNV, CDR2 YYDKDF (reference sequence). Between the trimmed V and J ends, which lost 7 bases and 7 bases, there was a span of 17 bases. This CDR3 contains 15 residues. Reverse transcription of 0.5 to 1 ug RNA was performed with random hexamers. TCRdb fed the immunoSEQ multiplex PCR reads into MiXCR, producing one record per CDR3 protein. The table includes approximately 74,000 distinct CDR3 sequences, around 94% detected once. The clonotype comes from a human donor with Susac syndrome. The specimen was CD8+ T cells from PBMCs. This sequence joins TRBV15 and TRBJ1-6; D gene uncertain. For the CDR3, the DNA is TGTGCCACCACCAAGCGAGACGGCAGCAATTCACCCCTCCACTTT. Protein: CATTKRDGSNSPLHF.